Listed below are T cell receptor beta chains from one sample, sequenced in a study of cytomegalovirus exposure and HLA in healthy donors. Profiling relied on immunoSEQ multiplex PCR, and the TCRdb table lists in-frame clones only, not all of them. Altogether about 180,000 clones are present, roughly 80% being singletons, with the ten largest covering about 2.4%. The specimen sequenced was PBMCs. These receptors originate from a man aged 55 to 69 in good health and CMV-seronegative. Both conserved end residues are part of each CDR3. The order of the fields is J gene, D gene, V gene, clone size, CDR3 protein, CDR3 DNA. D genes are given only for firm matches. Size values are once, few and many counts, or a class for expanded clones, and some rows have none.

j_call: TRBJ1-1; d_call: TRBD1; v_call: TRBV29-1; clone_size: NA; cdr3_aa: CSVEGVRGNMNTEAFF; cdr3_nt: TGCAGCGTTGAAGGGGTCAGGGGGAATATGAACACTGAAGCTTTCTTT
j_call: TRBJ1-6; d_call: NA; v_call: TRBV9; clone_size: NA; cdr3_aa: CASSVEAPGHPRSPLHF; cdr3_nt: TGTGCCAGCAGCGTAGAGGCCCCGGGACACCCTAGATCACCCCTCCACTTT
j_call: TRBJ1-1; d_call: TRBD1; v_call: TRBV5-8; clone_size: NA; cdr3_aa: CASSFPRQGFTEAFF; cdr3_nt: TGTGCCAGCAGCTTCCCCCGACAGGGGTTCACTGAAGCTTTCTTT
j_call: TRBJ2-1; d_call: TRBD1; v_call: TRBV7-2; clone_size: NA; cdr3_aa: CASSPRQGSYNEQFF; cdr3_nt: TGTGCCAGCAGCCCAAGACAGGGGTCCTACAATGAGCAGTTCTTC
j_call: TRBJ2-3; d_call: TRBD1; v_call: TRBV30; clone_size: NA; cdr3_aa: CAWKGNRGFTDTQYF; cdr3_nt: TGTGCCTGGAAAGGGAACAGGGGGTTTACAGATACGCAGTATTTT
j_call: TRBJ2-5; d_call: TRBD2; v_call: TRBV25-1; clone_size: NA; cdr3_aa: CASSVLAGGQETQYF; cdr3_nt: TGTGCCAGCAGTGTGCTAGCGGGAGGCCAAGAGACCCAGTACTTC
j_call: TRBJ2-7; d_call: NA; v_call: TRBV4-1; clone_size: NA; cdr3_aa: CASSLNQGYEQYF; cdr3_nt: TGCGCCAGCAGCCTTAATCAGGGTTACGAGCAGTACTTC
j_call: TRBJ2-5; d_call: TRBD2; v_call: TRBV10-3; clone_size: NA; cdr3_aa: CAISESGGRQETQYF; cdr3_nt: TGTGCCATCAGTGAGTCGGGAGGGCGCCAAGAGACCCAGTACTTC
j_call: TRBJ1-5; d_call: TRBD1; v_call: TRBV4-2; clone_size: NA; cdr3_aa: CASSQDFPFGTGVRPQHF; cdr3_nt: TGTGCCAGCAGCCAAGATTTTCCGTTTGGGACAGGGGTGAGGCCCCAGCATTTT
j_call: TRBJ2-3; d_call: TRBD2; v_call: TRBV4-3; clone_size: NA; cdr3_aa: CASSQDMPSGSRDTQYF; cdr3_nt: TGCGCCAGCAGCCAAGATATGCCTAGCGGGAGCCGAGATACGCAGTATTTT
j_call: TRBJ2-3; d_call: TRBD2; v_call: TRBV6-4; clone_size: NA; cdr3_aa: CASSEGLAGGTPQYF; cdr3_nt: TGTGCCAGCAGTGAGGGACTAGCGGGAGGAACGCCTCAGTATTTT
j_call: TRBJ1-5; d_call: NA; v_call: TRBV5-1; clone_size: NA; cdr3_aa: CASSLEGVGQPQHF; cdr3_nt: TGCGCCAGCAGCTTGGAGGGGGTTGGTCAGCCCCAGCATTTT
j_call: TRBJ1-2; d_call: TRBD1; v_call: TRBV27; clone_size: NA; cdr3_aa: CASSPFLTGGDYGYTF; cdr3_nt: TGTGCCAGCAGTCCCTTCCTGACAGGGGGCGACTATGGCTACACCTTC
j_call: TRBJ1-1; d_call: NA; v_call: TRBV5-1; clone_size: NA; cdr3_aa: CASSSGHQNTEAFF; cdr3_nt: TGCGCCAGCAGCTCGGGACACCAGAACACTGAAGCTTTCTTT
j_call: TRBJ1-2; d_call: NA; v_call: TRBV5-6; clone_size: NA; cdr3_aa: CASSATYGYTF; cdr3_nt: TGTGCCAGCAGCGCTACTTATGGCTACACCTTC
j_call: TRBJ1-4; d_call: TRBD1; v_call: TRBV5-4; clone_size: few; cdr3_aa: CASSSGTGPEKLFF; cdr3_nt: TGTGCCAGCAGCTCCGGGACAGGGCCCGAAAAACTGTTTTTT
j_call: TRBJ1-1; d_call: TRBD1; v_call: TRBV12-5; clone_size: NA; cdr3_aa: CASGLVQGAHTEAFF; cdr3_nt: TGTGCTAGTGGTTTGGTACAGGGGGCTCACACTGAAGCTTTCTTT
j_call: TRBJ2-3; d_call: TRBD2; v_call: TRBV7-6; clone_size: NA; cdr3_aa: CASGRLALGTDTQYF; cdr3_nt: TGTGCCAGCGGACGACTAGCTCTGGGCACAGATACGCAGTATTTT
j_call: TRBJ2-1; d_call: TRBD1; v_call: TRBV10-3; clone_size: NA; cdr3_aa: CAISEAGTGGHEQFF; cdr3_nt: TGTGCCATCAGTGAGGCCGGGACAGGGGGCCATGAGCAGTTCTTC
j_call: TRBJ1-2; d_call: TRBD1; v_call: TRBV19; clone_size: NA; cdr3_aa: CASSHTGTVYGYTF; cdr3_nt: TGTGCCAGTAGTCACACCGGGACAGTATATGGCTACACCTTC
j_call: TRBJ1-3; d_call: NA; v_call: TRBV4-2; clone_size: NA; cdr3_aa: CASSQESPRNTIYF; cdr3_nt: TGTGCCAGCAGCCAAGAATCCCCTAGAAACACCATATATTTT
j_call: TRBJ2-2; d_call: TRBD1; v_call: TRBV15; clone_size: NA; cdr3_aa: CATSRVGQGYGELFF; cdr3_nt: TGTGCCACCAGCAGAGTTGGACAGGGGTACGGGGAGCTGTTTTTT
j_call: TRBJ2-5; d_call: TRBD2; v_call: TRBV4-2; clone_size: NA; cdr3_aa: CASSQDLGRLAEQETQYF; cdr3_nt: TGTGCCAGCAGCCAAGATCTCGGGAGACTAGCGGAACAAGAGACCCAGTACTTC
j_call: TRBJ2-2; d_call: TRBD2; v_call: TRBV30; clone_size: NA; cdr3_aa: CAGYYGTSGRAGTGELFF; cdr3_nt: TGTGCCGGATATTACGGGACTAGCGGGAGGGCGGGCACCGGGGAGCTGTTTTTT
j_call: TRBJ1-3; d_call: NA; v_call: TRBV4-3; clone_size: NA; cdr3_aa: CASSQLSGISGNTIYF; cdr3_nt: TGCGCCAGCAGCCAGCTAAGCGGGATTTCTGGAAACACCATATATTTT
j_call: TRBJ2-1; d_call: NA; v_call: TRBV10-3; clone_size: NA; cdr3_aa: CAISESASSYNEQFF; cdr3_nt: TGTGCCATCAGTGAGTCTGCGAGCTCCTACAATGAGCAGTTCTTC
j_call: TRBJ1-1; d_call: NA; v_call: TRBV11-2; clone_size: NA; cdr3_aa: CASNLPGQNTEAFF; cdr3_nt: TGTGCCAGCAACCTCCCCGGTCAGAACACTGAAGCTTTCTTT